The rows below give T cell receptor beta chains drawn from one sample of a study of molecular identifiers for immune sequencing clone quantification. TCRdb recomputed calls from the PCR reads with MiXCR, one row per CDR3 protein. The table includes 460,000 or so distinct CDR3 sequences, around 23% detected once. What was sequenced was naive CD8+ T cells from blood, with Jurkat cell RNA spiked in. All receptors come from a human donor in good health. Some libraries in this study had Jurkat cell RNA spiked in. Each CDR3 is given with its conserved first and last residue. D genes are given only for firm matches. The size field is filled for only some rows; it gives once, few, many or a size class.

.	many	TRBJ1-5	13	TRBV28	CASSFGSNQPQHF	TGTGCCAGCAGTTTCGGTAGCAATCAGCCCCAGCATTTT
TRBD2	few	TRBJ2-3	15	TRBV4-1	CASSQREAGTDTQYF	TGCGCCAGCAGCCAACGTGAAGCGGGAACAGATACGCAGTATTTT
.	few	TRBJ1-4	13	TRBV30	CAWSELTDEKLFF	TGTGCCTGGAGTGAGCTGACAGATGAAAAACTGTTTTTT
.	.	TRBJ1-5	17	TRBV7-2	CASNLDAGQPGNQPQHF	TGTGCCAGCAACTTAGACGCGGGACAACCAGGCAATCAGCCCCAGCATTTT
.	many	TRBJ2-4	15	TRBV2	CASSEEGLAKNIQYF	TGTGCCAGCAGTGAAGAGGGTCTAGCCAAAAACATTCAGTACTTC
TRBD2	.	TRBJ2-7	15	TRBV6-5	CASSPTVAGADGQYF	TGTGCCAGCAGTCCAACCGTAGCGGGAGCCGACGGGCAGTACTTC
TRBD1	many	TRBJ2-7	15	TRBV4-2	CASSQEGTGGYEQYF	TGTGCCAGCAGCCAAGAGGGGACAGGGGGATACGAGCAGTACTTC
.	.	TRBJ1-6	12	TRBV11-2	CASSLWDRSLHF	TGTGCCAGCAGCTTATGGGATAGATCCCTCCACTTT
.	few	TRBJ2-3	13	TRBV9	CASSVLASDTQYF	TGTGCCAGCAGCGTACTAGCGTCAGATACGCAGTATTTT
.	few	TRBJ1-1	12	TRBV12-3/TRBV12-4	CASSFQGTEVFF	TGTGCCAGCAGTTTCCAGGGGACTGAAGTTTTCTTT
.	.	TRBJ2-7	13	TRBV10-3	CAISDPGPYEQYF	TGTGCCATCAGTGATCCCGGTCCCTACGAGCAGTACTTC
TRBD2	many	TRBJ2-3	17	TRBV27	CASRPMLAGDPTDTQYF	TGTGCCAGCAGGCCAATGCTAGCGGGGGACCCCACAGATACGCAGTATTTT
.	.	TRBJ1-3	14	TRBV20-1	CSAREEESGNTIYF	TGCAGTGCTAGAGAGGAGGAATCTGGAAACACCATATATTTT
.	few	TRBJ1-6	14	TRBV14	CASSPDRTNSPLHF	TGTGCCAGCAGCCCCGACAGAACCAATTCACCCCTCCACTTT
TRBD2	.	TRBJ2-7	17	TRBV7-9	CASSTTRTSGSTYEQYF	TGTGCCAGCAGCACAACACGGACTAGCGGGAGCACCTACGAGCAGTACTTC
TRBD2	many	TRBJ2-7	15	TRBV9	CASSGGTSGGYEQYF	TGTGCCAGCAGCGGAGGGACTAGCGGGGGCTACGAGCAGTACTTC
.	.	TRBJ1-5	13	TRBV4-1	CASSHGQNQPQHF	TGCGCCAGCAGCCACGGCCAAAATCAGCCCCAGCATTTT
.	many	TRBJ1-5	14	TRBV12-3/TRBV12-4	CASSFGGRLQPQHF	TGTGCCAGCAGTTTCGGGGGGCGACTTCAGCCCCAGCATTTT
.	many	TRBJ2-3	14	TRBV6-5	CASNPNRGGDTQYF	TGTGCCAGCAACCCCAATAGGGGGGGAGATACGCAGTATTTT
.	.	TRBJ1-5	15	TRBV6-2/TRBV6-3	CASSQGIYSNQPQHF	TGTGCCAGCAGCCAGGGGATTTATAGCAATCAGCCCCAGCATTTT
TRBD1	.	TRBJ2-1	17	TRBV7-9	CASSSDYRGDSYNEQFF	TGTGCCAGCAGCTCAGATTACAGGGGAGACTCCTACAATGAGCAGTTCTTC
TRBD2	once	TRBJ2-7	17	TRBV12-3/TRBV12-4	CASSLGVGVAGAYEQYF	TGTGCCAGCAGTTTAGGCGTGGGGGTAGCGGGGGCCTACGAGCAGTACTTC
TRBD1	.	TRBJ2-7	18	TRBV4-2	CASSQAPETGWLTYEQYF	TGTGCCAGCAGCCAAGCACCCGAGACAGGGTGGCTGACTTACGAGCAGTACTTC
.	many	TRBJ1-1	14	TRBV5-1	CASSSDRLNTEAFF	TGCGCCAGCAGCTCGGACAGACTTAACACTGAAGCTTTCTTT
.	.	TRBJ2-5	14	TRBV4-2	CASSQEVSQETQYF	TGTGCCAGCAGCCAAGAGGTGAGCCAAGAGACCCAGTACTTC
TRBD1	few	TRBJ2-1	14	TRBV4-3	CASSQDVSGGKEFF	TGCGCCAGCAGCCAAGATGTTTCAGGGGGCAAGGAGTTCTTC
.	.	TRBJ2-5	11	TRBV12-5	CASDSEETQYF	TGTGCTAGTGACTCTGAAGAGACCCAGTACTTC
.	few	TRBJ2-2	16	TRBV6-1	CASSENWVLHTGELFF	TGTGCCAGCAGTGAAAATTGGGTATTGCACACCGGGGAGCTGTTTTTT
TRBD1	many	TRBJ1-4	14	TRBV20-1	CSAEGAATNEKLFF	TGCAGTGCTGAGGGGGCAGCAACTAATGAAAAACTGTTTTTT
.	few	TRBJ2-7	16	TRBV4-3	CASSQDGRGLVGEQYF	TGCGCCAGCAGCCAAGATGGAAGGGGGTTAGTTGGTGAGCAGTACTTC
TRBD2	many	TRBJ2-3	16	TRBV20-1	CSAALEIGLAGDTQYF	TGCAGTGCCGCGTTAGAGATAGGCCTAGCGGGAGATACGCAGTATTTT
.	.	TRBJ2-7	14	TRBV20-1	CSARAGLSSYEQYF	TGCAGTGCTAGGGCGGGCCTTAGCTCCTACGAGCAGTACTTC
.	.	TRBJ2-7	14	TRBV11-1	CASSSPGISREQYF	TGTGCCAGCAGCTCACCCGGGATAAGCCGCGAGCAGTACTTC
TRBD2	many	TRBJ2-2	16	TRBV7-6	CASSPTSGRAPGELFF	TGTGCCAGCAGCCCCACTAGCGGGAGGGCCCCCGGGGAGCTGTTTTTT
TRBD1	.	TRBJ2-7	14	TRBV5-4	CASSPPGQGHEQYF	TGTGCCAGCAGCCCGCCGGGACAGGGTCACGAGCAGTACTTC
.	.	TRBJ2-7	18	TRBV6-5	CASSPRGLREILSYEQYF	TGTGCCAGCAGTCCCCGCGGCCTCCGGGAAATATTATCCTACGAGCAGTACTTC
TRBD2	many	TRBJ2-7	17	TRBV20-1	CSARGPGLAGGTYEQYF	TGCAGTGCTAGAGGTCCGGGACTAGCGGGAGGAACCTACGAGCAGTACTTC
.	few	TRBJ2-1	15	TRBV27	CASSPAPNSYNEQFF	TGTGCCAGCAGCCCGGCGCCGAACTCCTACAATGAGCAGTTCTTC
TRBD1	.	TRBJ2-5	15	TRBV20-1	CSATGGTGLAETQYF	TGCAGTGCTACGGGCGGGACAGGGTTGGCCGAGACCCAGTACTTC
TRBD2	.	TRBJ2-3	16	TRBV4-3	CASSQDRGLVTETQYF	TGCGCCAGCAGCCAAGATAGAGGACTAGTCACAGAAACGCAGTATTTT
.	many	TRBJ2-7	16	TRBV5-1	CASSLEDGRGFYEQYF	TGCGCCAGCAGCTTGGAGGACGGCCGGGGGTTCTACGAGCAGTACTTC
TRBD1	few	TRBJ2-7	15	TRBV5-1	CASSVGTGGSYEQYF	TGCGCCAGCAGCGTGGGGACAGGGGGTAGCTACGAGCAGTACTTC
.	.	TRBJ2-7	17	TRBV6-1	CASSEDSERHIPYEQYF	TGTGCCAGCAGTGAAGATTCTGAGCGCCATATTCCCTACGAGCAGTACTTC
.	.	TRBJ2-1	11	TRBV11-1	CASGDPNEQFF	TGTGCCAGCGGAGACCCCAATGAGCAGTTCTTC
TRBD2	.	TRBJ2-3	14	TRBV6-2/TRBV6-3	CASTGTRVGDTQYF	TGTGCCAGCACTGGGACTAGAGTCGGAGATACGCAGTATTTT
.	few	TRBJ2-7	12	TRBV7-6	CASKLEGSEQYF	TGTGCCAGCAAATTAGAGGGATCCGAGCAGTACTTC
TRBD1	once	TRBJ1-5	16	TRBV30	CAWRLRDSVSNPPQPF	TGTGCCTGGCGCCTCCGGGACAGTGTTAGCAATCCGCCCCAGCCTTTT
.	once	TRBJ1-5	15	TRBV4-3	CASSQDRGADQPQQF	TGCGCCAGCAGCCAAGATCGAGGGGCTGATCAGCCCCAGCAGTTT
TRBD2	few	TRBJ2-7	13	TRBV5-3	CATSTSSSFEQYF	TGTGCCACCTCGACTAGCTCCTCGTTCGAGCAGTACTTC
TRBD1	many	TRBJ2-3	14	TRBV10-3	CAISGRGFSDTQYF	TGTGCCATCAGTGGCAGGGGGTTTTCAGATACGCAGTATTTT
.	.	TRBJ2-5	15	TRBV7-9	CASSLTSWDQETQYF	TGTGCCAGCAGCTTAACCAGTTGGGACCAAGAGACCCAGTACTTC
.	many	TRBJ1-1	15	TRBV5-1	CASSLGGPLNTEAFF	TGCGCCAGCAGCTTGGGGGGCCCTTTGAACACTGAAGCTTTCTTT